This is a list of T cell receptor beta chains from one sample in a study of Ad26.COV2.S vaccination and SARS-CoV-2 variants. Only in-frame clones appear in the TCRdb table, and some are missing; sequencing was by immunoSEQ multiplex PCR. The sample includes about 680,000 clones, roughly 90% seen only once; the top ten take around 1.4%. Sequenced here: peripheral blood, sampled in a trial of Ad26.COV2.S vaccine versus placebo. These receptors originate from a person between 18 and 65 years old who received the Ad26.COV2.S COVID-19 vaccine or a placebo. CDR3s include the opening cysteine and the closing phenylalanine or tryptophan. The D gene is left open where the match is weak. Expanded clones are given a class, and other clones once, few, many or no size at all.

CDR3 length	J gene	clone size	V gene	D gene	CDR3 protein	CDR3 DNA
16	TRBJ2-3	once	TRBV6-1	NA	CASSEYRAPLTDTQYF	TGTGCCAGCAGTGAATACCGGGCCCCTCTCACAGATACGCAGTATTTT
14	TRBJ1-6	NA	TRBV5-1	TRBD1	CASSPGGGNSPLHF	TGCGCCAGCAGCCCAGGGGGAGGGAATTCACCCCTCCACTTT
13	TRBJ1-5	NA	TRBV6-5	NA	CASSPGPRKPQHF	TGTGCCAGCAGCCCGGGACCAAGAAAGCCCCAGCATTTT
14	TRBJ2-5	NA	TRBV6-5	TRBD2	CASSSRGVGETQYF	TGTGCCAGCAGCTCCCGGGGGGTCGGAGAGACCCAGTACTTC
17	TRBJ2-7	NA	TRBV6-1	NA	CASSEAGRIVVGYEQYF	TGTGCCAGCAGTGAAGCGGGGAGGATTGTTGTCGGGTACGAGCAGTACTTC
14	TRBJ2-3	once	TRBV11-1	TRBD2	CASSPGGPTDTQYF	TGTGCCAGCAGCCCGGGGGGGCCGACAGATACGCAGTATTTT
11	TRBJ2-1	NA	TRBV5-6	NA	CASSRTDEQFF	TGTGCCAGCAGCCGGACAGACGAGCAGTTCTTC
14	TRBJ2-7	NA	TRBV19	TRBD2	CASSMAGGPREQYF	TGTGCCAGTAGTATGGCGGGAGGGCCCCGCGAGCAGTACTTC
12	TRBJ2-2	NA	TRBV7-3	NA	CASSLSPGELFF	TGTGCCAGCAGCTTAAGTCCCGGGGAGCTGTTTTTT
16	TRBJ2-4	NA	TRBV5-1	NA	CASSLEVRGGRNIQYF	TGCGCCAGCAGCTTGGAGGTCAGGGGCGGAAGAAACATTCAGTACTTC
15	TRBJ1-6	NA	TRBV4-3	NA	CASSQVGRLNSPLHF	TGCGCCAGCAGCCAAGTCGGACGATTGAATTCACCCCTCCACTTT
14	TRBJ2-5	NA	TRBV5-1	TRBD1	CASSRDRGLETQYF	TGCGCCAGCAGCCGGGACAGGGGGCTGGAGACCCAGTACTTC
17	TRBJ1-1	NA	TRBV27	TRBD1	CASSPDRGLGPDTEAFF	TGTGCCAGCAGTCCGGACAGGGGCCTGGGGCCTGACACTGAAGCTTTCTTT
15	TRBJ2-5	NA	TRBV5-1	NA	CASSRLGGVRETQYF	TGCGCCAGCAGCCGTCTGGGCGGGGTAAGGGAGACCCAGTACTTC
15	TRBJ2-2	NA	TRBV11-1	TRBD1	CASSLGQGVTGELFF	TGTGCCAGCAGCTTAGGACAGGGGGTCACCGGGGAGCTGTTTTTT
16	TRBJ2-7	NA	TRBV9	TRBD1	CASSGAPGQGMYEQYF	TGTGCCAGCAGCGGGGCCCCGGGACAGGGGATGTACGAGCAGTACTTC
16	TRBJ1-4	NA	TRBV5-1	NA	CASQKGPTATNEKLFF	TGCGCCAGTCAAAAAGGGCCTACTGCAACTAATGAAAAACTGTTTTTT
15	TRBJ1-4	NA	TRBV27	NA	CASRTRASTNEKLFF	TGTGCCAGCAGGACCCGGGCGTCAACTAATGAAAAACTGTTTTTT
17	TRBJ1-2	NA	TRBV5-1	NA	CASSFLEGGSANYGYTF	TGCGCCAGCAGCTTTCTTGAGGGAGGGTCAGCTAACTATGGCTACACCTTC
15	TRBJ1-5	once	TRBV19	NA	CASNLDSYSNQPQHF	TGTGCCAGTAACCTTGACAGTTATAGCAATCAGCCCCAGCATTTT
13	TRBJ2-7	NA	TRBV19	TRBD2	CASRSGTSGEQYF	TGTGCCAGTAGATCCGGGACTAGCGGTGAGCAGTACTTC
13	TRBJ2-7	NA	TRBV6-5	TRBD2	CASRVQREREQYF	TGTGCCAGCAGAGTCCAGCGGGAGCGTGAGCAGTACTTC
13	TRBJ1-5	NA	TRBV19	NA	CASSNAGVQPQHF	TGTGCCAGTAGTAATGCAGGGGTTCAGCCCCAGCATTTT
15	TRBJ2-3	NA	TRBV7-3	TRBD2	CASSFTSGSTDTQYF	TGTGCCAGCAGCTTCACTAGCGGAAGCACAGATACGCAGTATTTT
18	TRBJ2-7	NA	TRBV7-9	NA	CASSQRGLGGKSSYEQYF	TGTGCCAGCAGCCAACGGGGCCTTGGAGGGAAGAGCTCCTACGAGCAGTACTTC
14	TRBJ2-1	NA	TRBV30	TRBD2	CAWSSTSGSNEQFF	TGTGCCTGGAGTTCTACTAGCGGGAGTAACGAGCAGTTCTTC
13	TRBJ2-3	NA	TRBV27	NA	CASIPGGTDTQYF	TGTGCCAGCATCCCCGGGGGCACAGATACGCAGTATTTT
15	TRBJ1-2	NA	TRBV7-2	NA	CASSLQQGSNYGYTF	TGTGCCAGCAGCTTACAGCAGGGGTCTAACTATGGCTACACCTTC
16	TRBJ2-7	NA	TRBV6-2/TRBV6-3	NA	CASSRRAPSGGYEQYF	TGTGCCAGCAGTCGCCGAGCCCCGAGCGGAGGCTACGAGCAGTACTTC
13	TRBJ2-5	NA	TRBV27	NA	CASGGAVRETQYF	TGTGCCAGCGGGGGGGCCGTCAGGGAGACCCAGTACTTC
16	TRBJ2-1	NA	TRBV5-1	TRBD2	CASSLKTSGGLNEQFF	TGCGCCAGCAGCTTGAAAACTAGCGGGGGTCTCAATGAGCAGTTCTTC
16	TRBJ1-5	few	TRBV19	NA	CASSITVWGHNQPQHF	TGTGCCAGTAGTATAACGGTTTGGGGACACAATCAGCCCCAGCATTTT
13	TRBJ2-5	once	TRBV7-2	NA	CASSFRGEETQYF	TGTGCCAGCAGCTTCCGAGGTGAAGAGACCCAGTACTTC
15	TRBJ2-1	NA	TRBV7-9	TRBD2	CASSLVVAGENEQFF	TGTGCCAGCAGCTTAGTGGTAGCGGGAGAGAATGAGCAGTTCTTC
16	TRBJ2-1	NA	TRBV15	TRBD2	CATSNSRTSFYNEQFF	TGTGCCACCAGCAACTCTCGGACTAGCTTCTACAATGAGCAGTTCTTC
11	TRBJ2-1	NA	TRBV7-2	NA	CASSPRNEQFF	TGTGCCAGCAGCCCCCGCAATGAGCAGTTCTTC
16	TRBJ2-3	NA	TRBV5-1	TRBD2	CASTPRTSGASDTQYF	TGCGCCAGCACACCACGGACTAGCGGGGCATCAGATACGCAGTATTTT
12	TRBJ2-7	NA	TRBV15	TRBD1	CATAGQGYEQYF	TGTGCCACCGCCGGACAGGGCTACGAGCAGTACTTC
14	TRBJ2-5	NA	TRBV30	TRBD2	CAWETSGFQETQYF	TGTGCCTGGGAGACTAGCGGGTTCCAAGAGACCCAGTACTTC
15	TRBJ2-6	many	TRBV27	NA	CASRVTGLGANVLTF	TGTGCCAGCAGAGTGACAGGCCTTGGGGCCAACGTCCTGACTTTC
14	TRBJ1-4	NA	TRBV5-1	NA	CASSLRGTNEKLFF	TGCGCCAGCAGCTTGAGGGGCACTAATGAAAAACTGTTTTTT
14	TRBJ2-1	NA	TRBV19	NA	CASSGNSLFNEQFF	TGTGCCAGTAGTGGTAATAGTTTGTTCAATGAGCAGTTCTTC
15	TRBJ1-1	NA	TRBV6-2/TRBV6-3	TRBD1	CASSQNAGTGGMPFF	TGTGCCAGCAGTCAAAACGCCGGGACAGGAGGGATGCCTTTCTTT
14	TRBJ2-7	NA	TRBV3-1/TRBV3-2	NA	CASSRDSIPYEQYF	TGTGCCAGCAGCCGAGACTCTATACCCTACGAGCAGTACTTC
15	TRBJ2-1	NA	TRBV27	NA	CASSLGSLTYNEQFF	TGTGCCAGCAGTTTAGGTAGCCTCACCTACAATGAGCAGTTCTTC
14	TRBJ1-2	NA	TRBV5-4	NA	CASSPGQMDYGYTF	TGTGCCAGCAGCCCAGGACAGATGGACTATGGCTACACCTTC
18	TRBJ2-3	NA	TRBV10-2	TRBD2	CASSELPGSSGSGDTQYF	TGCGCCAGCAGTGAGCTGCCTGGTTCTAGCGGGAGTGGAGATACGCAGTATTTT
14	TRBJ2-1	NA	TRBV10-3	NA	CAISDRGRVNEQFF	TGTGCCATCAGTGACCGGGGCCGAGTCAATGAGCAGTTCTTC